This TCR beta chain was sequenced during a study of cytomegalovirus exposure and HLA in healthy donors. In the PCR, 60 Vbeta and 13 Jbeta primers were used. Here immunoSEQ multiplex PCR was the method, and the copy in TCRdb shows in-frame clones only, minus some. The table has 110,000 to 150,000 clones, roughly 80% seen once. This TCR was recovered from a female donor in good health and CMV-seronegative. Sequenced sample: PBMCs.

CDR3 region: CASSPSGSPEAFF. CDR3 nucleotide sequence: TGTGCCAGCTCACCTTCGGGGAGCCCTGAAGCTTTCTTT. The chain is built from TRBV18 and TRBJ1-1, with D uncertain. V shed 3 bases and J shed 6 bases, with 11 bases lying between them. CDR3 length: 13 residues. Per germline, CDR1 KGHSH and CDR2 LQKENI.